This T cell receptor beta chain was sequenced during a study of breast tumors, draining lymph nodes, adjacent tissues (dated by TCRdb to the mid-2010s). About the study as a whole: The study compared TCR beta repertoires across tumor, adjacent nontumor tissue and axillary lymph nodes from breast cancer patients. In human breast cancer, the study set out to evaluate how tumor, surrounding tissue and draining lymph node repertoires relate to one another and whether T cells may move between these sites.

Concerning this clonotype: There is no known antigen for this receptor. Base qualities were left out, and no much larger clone turns up one base away.

These reads were obtained on an Illumina HiSeq 2000. TCR beta chain libraries were generated by multiplex PCR amplification. The amplified TCR beta chain products were analyzed by high-throughput sequencing. The raw public reads went through TCRdb reprocessing: fastp at Q25, MiXCR clone calling, in-frame beta chains kept. Entries that share a CDR3 protein sequence are merged under the most common genes and DNA. For this sample there are about 35,000 distinct CDR3 sequences; 35% to 40% appear just once. The top ten constitute approximately 10% of the sample. The paper as a whole reports these results and caveats: The similarity between tumor and nontumor tissue repertoires was significantly greater in luminal-like breast cancer than in basal-like breast cancer. The conclusion that tumor T cells originate in lymph nodes was framed as consistent with a hypothesis rather than directly demonstrated. Tumor T-cell repertoires showed less diversity than lymph node repertoires and more diversity than nontumor tissue repertoires, and tumor T-cell repertoires showed preferential V and J gene usage. A scenario in which most tumor T cells derive from the lymph node and then expand within tumor tissue was judged to be consistent with the data.

V is trimmed back by 4 bases and J by 7 bases, and the junction contains 8 bases that no gene match accounts for. Reading from cysteine to phenylalanine, the CDR3 counts 15 amino acids. CDR3 DNA is the only sequence kept; it has 45 bases, read in frame from the first base. CDR1 SGHAT and CDR2 FQNNGV were looked up in the germline V gene. The sample was breast tumor tissue. The source is a female donor with breast cancer. Some clones in this sample may be carry-over from other donors' samples. The sequence is built from TRBV11-2 and TRBJ2-2; 8 central bases correspond to TRBD2. Here is the DNA: TGTGCCAGCAGCTCGCTGGGACTAGTTGTCGGGGAGCTGTTTTTT. Its translation is CASSSLGLVVGELFF.